This T cell receptor beta chain was found in a study of human T cells and chemical hapten exposure (dated by TCRdb to about 2021). Background for the entire study: Libraries were combined into a pool for sequencing, and differences in TCR yield between samples came mainly from small differences in library volumes within the pool. This study followed changes in the peripheral blood TCR repertoire in vivo during primary and secondary sensitization of alopecia patients to the hapten diphenylcyclopropenone (DPC). For every blood RNA sample, sequencing covered both the TCR alpha and TCR beta chains. On the study overall, not on this receptor specifically: After repeated subsampling, the strength of the expansion versus patch-test correlation and the threshold at which it became significant changed. DPC sensitization did not change how many TCRs were above 1 in 1000 frequency, and no evidence was found of alterations in global repertoire structure.

Reading the germline V gene gives CDR1 MGHDK and CDR2 SYGVNS. Including cysteine and phenylalanine, the CDR3 has 16 amino acids. Only CDR3 DNA remains: 48 bases, in frame from the first base. V is cut back by 4 bases and J by 3 bases, with 6 bases in the junction unmatched. Total RNA was isolated from unfractionated whole blood collected in Tempus Blood RNA tubes. Roughly five healthy volunteers were used as TCR sequencing controls and were bled at day 0, 2 weeks and 6 weeks. The library was produced with 5' RACE. Data came from an Illumina MiSeq. Library preparation attached unique molecular identifiers to individual cDNA molecules for quantitative, reproducible TCR counting. Per the source publication's procedure: Samples had a median of 95,638 TCRs, with a range from about 23,224 to 750,000. The Decombinator software suite was used to annotate the V, J and CDR3 of the TCR reads. For the PS versus PT1 abundance plots, all samples were subsampled to the same number of TCRs (28,000). Expanded TCRs were defined as absent before sensitization and observed at least eight times at the 2-week time point. The public reads were run again by TCRdb, first through fastp at Q25 and then through MiXCR, and only productive beta chains were kept. A single entry per CDR3 protein holds the most common genes and DNA from its merged rows. The V and J calls were not made by the authors but by TCRdb's processing. This sample comprises about 81,000 distinct CDR3 sequences, about 7.7% of them detected only once. The ten largest account for around 2.3% of the sample.

This clonotype was found a few times. This clone's antigen is unknown. Base quality data are lacking; no much larger clone is found one base away. The V and J genes are TRBV25-1 and TRBJ1-4, with 9 middle bases fitting TRBD1. This TCR was sampled from a male donor in good health. At the DNA level, the sequence is TGTGCCAGCAGTGTACCTCGGACAGGGGCTAATGAAAAACTGTTTTTT. This translates into CASSVPRTGANEKLFF.